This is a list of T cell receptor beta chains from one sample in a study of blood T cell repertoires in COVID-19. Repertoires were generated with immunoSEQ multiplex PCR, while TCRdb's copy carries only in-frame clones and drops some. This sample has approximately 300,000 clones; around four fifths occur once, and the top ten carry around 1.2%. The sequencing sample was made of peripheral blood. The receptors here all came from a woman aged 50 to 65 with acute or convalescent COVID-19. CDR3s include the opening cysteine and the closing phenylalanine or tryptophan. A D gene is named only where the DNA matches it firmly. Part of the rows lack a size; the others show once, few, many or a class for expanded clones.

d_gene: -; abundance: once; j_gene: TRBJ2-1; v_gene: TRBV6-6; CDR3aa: CASRSGADEQFF; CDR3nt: TGTGCCAGCAGGTCAGGGGCCGATGAGCAGTTCTTC
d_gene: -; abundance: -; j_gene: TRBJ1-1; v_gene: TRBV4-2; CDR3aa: CASSQETGMNTEAFF; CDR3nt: TGTGCCAGCAGCCAAGAAACAGGTATGAACACTGAAGCTTTCTTT
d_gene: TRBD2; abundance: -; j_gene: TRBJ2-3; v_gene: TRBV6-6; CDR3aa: CASRLSGGQSTDTQYF; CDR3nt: TGTGCCAGCAGACTTAGCGGGGGGCAAAGCACAGATACGCAGTATTTT
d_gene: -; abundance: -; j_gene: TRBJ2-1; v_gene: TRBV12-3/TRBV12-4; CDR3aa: CASSLGQNEQFF; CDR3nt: TGTGCCAGCAGTTTAGGACAGAATGAGCAGTTCTTC
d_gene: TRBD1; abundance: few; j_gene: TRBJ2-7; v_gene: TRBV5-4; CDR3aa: CASRKGGTGGGEQYF; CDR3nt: TGTGCCAGCAGAAAGGGGGGGACAGGGGGAGGCGAGCAGTACTTC
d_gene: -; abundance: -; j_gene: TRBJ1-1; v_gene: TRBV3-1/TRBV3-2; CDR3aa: CASSQDNRGGTFF; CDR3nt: TGTGCCAGCAGCCAAGACAATAGGGGGGGAACTTTCTTT
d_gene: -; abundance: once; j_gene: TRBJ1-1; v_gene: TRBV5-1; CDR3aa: CASSLADTLNTEAFF; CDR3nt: TGCGCCAGCAGCTTGGCTGACACGTTGAACACTGAAGCTTTCTTT
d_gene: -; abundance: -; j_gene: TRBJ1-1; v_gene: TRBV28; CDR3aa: CASRTITGHGGTEAFF; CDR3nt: TGTGCCAGCAGGACTATTACAGGCCACGGGGGAACTGAAGCTTTCTTT
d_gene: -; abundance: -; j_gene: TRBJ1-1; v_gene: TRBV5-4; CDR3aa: CASSWGDRNTEAFF; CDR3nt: TGTGCCAGCAGCTGGGGTGACAGGAACACTGAAGCTTTCTTT
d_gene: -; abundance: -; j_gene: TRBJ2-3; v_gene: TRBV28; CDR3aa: CASSGGTDTQYF; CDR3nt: TGTGCCAGCAGCGGGGGCACAGATACGCAGTATTTT
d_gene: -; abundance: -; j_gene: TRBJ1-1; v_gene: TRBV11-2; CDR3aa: CASSFNRYYTEAFF; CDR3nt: TGTGCCAGCAGCTTTAACAGATATTACACTGAAGCTTTCTTT
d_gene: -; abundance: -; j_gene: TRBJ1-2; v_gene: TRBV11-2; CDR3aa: CASSPWTVLDYGYTF; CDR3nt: TGTGCCAGCAGCCCCTGGACAGTCTTAGACTATGGCTACACCTTC
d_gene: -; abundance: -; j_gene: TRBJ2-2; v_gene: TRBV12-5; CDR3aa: CASGFQSAGTGELFF; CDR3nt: TGTGCTAGTGGTTTCCAATCGGCGGGCACCGGGGAGCTGTTTTTT
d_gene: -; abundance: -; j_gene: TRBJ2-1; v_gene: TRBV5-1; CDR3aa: CASSLGGYEQFF; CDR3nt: TGCGCCAGCAGCTTGGGAGGCTATGAGCAGTTCTTC
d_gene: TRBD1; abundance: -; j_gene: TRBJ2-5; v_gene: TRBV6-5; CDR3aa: CASWGRDRGIETQYF; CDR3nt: TGTGCCAGCTGGGGCCGGGACAGGGGGATAGAGACCCAGTACTTC
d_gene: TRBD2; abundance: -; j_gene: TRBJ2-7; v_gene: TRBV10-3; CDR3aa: CAISEAGGMAYEQYF; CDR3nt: TGTGCCATCAGTGAGGCGGGGGGGATGGCCTACGAGCAGTACTTC
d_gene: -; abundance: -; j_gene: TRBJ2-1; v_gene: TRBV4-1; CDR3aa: CASSPSGGQNTYNEQFF; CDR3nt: TGCGCCAGCAGCCCGAGCGGAGGACAGAACACCTACAATGAGCAGTTCTTC
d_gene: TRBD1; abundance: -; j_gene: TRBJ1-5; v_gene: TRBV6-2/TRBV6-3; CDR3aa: CASSSRGTCHF; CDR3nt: TGTGCCAGCAGTTCCAGGGGGACATGCCATTTT
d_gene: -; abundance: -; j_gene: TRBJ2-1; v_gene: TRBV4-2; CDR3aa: CASSQPPWVAGSAYNEQFF; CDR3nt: TGTGCCAGCAGCCAACCTCCCTGGGTAGCTGGATCCGCCTACAATGAGCAGTTCTTC
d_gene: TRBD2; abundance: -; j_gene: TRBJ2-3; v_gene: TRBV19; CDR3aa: CASSPRLERGFTDTQYF; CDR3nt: TGTGCCAGTAGTCCCCGCTTGGAGCGGGGATTCACAGATACGCAGTATTTT
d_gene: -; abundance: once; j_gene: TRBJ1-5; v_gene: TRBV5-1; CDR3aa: CASSLGAGANQPQHF; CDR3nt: TGCGCCAGCAGCTTGGGTGCGGGGGCCAATCAGCCCCAGCATTTT
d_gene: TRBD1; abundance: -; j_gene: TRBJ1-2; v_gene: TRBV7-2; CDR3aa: CASSQDRGHGYTF; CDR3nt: TGTGCCAGCAGCCAAGACAGGGGACATGGCTACACCTTC
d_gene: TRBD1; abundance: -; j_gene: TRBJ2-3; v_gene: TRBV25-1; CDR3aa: CASSEGQGDSDTQYF; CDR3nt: TGTGCCAGCAGTGAAGGACAGGGGGACTCTGATACGCAGTATTTT
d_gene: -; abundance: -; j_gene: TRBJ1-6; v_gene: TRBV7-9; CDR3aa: CASSSQVTYNSPLHF; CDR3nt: TGTGCCAGCAGCTCCCAGGTCACCTATAATTCACCCCTCCACTTT
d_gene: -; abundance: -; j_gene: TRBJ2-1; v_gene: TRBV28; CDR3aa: CASSLPGINEQFF; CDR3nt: TGTGCCAGCAGTCTCCCGGGGATTAATGAGCAGTTCTTC
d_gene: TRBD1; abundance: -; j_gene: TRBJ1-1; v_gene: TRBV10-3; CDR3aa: CAISTGQGPAEAFF; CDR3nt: TGTGCCATCAGTACAGGACAGGGACCGGCTGAAGCTTTCTTT
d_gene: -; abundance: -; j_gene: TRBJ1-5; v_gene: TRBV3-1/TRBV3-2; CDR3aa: CASSLRGDQPQHF; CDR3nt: TGTGCCAGCAGCCTCCGGGGGGATCAGCCCCAGCATTTT
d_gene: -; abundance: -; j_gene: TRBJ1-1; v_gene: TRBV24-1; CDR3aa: CATSEQENTEAFF; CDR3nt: TGTGCCACCAGTGAGCAGGAGAACACTGAAGCTTTCTTT
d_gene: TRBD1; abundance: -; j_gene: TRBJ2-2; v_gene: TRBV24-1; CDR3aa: CATSDTGGNGELFF; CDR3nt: TGTGCCACCAGTGATACAGGGGGCAACGGGGAGCTGTTTTTT
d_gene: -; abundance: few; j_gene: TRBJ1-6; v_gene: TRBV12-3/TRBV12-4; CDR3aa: CASSRTAHSPLHF; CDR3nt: TGTGCCAGCAGTCGGACAGCTCATTCACCCCTCCACTTT
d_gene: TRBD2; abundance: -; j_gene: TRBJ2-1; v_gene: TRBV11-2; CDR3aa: CASSPGLANYNEQFF; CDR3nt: TGTGCCAGCAGCCCGGGACTAGCGAACTACAATGAGCAGTTCTTC
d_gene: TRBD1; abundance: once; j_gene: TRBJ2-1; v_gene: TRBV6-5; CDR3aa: CASIMGQGINEQFF; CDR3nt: TGTGCCAGCATAATGGGACAGGGGATCAATGAGCAGTTCTTC
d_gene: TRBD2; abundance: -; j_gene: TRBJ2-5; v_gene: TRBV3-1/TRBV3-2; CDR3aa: CASSQRAGGAQETQYF; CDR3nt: TGTGCCAGCAGCCAAAGGGCGGGGGGAGCCCAAGAGACCCAGTACTTC
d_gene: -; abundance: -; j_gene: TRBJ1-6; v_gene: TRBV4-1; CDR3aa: CASSQDLLDSYSPLHF; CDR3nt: TGCGCCAGCAGCCAAGATCTGCTGGACAGTTATTCACCCCTCCACTTT
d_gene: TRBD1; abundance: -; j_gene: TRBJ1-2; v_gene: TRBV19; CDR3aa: CASSVQGRGYGYTF; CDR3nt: TGTGCCAGTAGCGTACAGGGGCGCGGCTATGGCTACACCTTC
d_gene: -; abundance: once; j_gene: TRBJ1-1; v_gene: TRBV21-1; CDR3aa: CASSKASLQGEAFF; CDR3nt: TGTGCCAGCAGCAAAGCCAGCCTCCAGGGTGAAGCTTTCTTT
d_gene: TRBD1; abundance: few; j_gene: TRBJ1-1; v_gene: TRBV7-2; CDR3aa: CASSSGQGNTEAFF; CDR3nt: TGTGCCAGCAGCTCGGGACAGGGGAACACTGAAGCTTTCTTT